This T cell receptor beta chain was profiled in a study of OX40 agonist ivuxolimab in advanced cancers. Study in general: Partial response was recorded in three patients: one hepatocellular carcinoma and two cutaneous melanoma cases. General study points: The study observed clonal expansion of CD4+ and CD8+ blood T cells by week 6 at 0.1 to 3.0 mg/kg. At 0.1-3.0 mg/kg, partial responders had clonal expansion among the lowest observed.

Enrollment shut out patients with autoimmune disease history or systemic immunosuppression. Details on this clone: What it recognizes is unknown.

CDR3 size: 11 residues. The V end was cut by 5 bases, the J end by 4 bases, with 5 bases between. Germline CDR1 reads DFQATT; CDR2 reads SNEGSKA (reference sequence). TCRdb's copy holds only in-frame clones and misses some; the assay was immunoSEQ multiplex PCR. Seen here are tens of thousands of clones, roughly 90% observed once, and the top ten hold about 3%. The chain uses TRBV20-1 and TRBJ2-2; D unresolved. The receptor was derived from an adult with an advanced solid tumor such as melanoma, head and neck, liver or kidney cancer. Material: CD4+ or CD8+ T cells sorted from blood, obtained in a trial of the OX40 agonist ivuxolimab. The CDR3: CSARFTGELFF. The CDR3 DNA reads as TGCAGTGCTCGATTCACCGGGGAGCTGTTTTTT.